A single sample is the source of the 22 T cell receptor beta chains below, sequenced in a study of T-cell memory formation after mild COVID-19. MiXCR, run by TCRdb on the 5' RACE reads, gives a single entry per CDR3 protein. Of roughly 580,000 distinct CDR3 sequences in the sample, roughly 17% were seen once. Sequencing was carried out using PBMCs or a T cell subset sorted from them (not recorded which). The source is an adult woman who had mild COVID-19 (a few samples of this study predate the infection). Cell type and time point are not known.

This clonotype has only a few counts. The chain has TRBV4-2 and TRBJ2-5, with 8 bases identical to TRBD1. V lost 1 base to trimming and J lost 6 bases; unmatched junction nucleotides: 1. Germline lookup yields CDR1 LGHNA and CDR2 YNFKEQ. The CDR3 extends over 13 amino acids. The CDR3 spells CASSQGQGKTQYF. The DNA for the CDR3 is TGTGCCAGCAGCCAAGGACAGGGGAAGACCCAGTACTTC.

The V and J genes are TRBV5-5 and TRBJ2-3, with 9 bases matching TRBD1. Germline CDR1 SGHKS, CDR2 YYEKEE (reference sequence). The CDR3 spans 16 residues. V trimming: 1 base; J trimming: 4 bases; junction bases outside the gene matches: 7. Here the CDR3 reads CASSLRGGQGADTQYF. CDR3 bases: TGTGCCAGCAGCTTGAGGGGGGGACAGGGAGCAGATACGCAGTATTTT. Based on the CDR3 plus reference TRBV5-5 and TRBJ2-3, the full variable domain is DAGVTQSPTHLIKTRGQQVTLRCSPISGHKSVSWYQQVLGQGPQFIFQYYEKEERGRGNFPDRFSARQFPNYSSELNVNALLLGDSALYLCASSLRGGQGADTQYFGPGTRLTVL.

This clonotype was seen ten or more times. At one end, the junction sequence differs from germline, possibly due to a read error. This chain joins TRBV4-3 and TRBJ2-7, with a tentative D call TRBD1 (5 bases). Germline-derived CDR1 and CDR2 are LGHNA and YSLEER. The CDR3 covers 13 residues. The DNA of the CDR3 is TGTGCCAGCAGCCAAGACAGAGCCTACGAGCAGTACTTC. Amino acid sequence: CASSQDRAYEQYF.

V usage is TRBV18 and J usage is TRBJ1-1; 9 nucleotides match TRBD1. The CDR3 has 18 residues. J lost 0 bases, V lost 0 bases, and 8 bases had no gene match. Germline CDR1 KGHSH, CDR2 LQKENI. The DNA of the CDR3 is TGTGCCAGCTCACCACCGAGGGGACAGGGAGGAATGAACACTGAAGCTTTCTTT. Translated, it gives CASSPPRGQGGMNTEAFF.

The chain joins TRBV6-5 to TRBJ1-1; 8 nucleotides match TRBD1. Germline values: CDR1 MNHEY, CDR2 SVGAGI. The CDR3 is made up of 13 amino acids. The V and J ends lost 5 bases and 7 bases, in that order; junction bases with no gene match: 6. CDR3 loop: CASSKPGTGEAFF. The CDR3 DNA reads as TGTGCCAGCAGTAAACCTGGGACAGGTGAAGCTTTCTTT.

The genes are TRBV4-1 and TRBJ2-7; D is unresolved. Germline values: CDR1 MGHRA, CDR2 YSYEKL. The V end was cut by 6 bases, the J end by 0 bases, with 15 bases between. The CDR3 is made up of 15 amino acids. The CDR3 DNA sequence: TGCGCCAGCAGACCATGGGCAGCCGTCTCCTACGAGCAGTACTTC. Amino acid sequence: CASRPWAAVSYEQYF.

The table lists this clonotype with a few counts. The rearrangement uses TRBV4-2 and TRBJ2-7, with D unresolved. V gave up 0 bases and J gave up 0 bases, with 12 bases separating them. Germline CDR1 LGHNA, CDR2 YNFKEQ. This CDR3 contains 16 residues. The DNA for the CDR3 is TGTGCCAGCAGCCAAGATCTGGGCAGTACCTCCTACGAGCAGTACTTC. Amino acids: CASSQDLGSTSYEQYF.

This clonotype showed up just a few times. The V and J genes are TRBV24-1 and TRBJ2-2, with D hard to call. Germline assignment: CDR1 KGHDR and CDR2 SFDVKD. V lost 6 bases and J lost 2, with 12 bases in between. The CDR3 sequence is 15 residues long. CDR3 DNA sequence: TGTGCCACCAGTTTAGGTGGGGTAAACACCGGGGAGCTGTTTTTT. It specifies CATSLGGVNTGELFF.

CDR3 protein: CASSLGGRQKGSYNEQFF. The CDR3 nucleotides read TGTGCCAGCAGCTTAGGGGGCAGACAAAAGGGCTCCTACAATGAGCAGTTCTTC. J is TRBJ2-1 and V is TRBV7-3; TRBD1 might be the D (6 bases). CDR1 SGHTA and CDR2 FQGTGA come from the germline V gene. This CDR3 has 18 amino acids. V was cut by 2 bases and J by 0 bases, with 17 bases left in between. The variable domain in full, with the rest retrieved from reference TRBV7-3 and TRBJ2-1, is GAGVSQTPSNKVTEKGKYVELRCDPISGHTALYWYRQSLGQGPEFLIYFQGTGAADDSGLPNDRFFAVRPEGSVSTLKIQRTERGDSAVYLCASSLGGRQKGSYNEQFFGPGTRLTVL.

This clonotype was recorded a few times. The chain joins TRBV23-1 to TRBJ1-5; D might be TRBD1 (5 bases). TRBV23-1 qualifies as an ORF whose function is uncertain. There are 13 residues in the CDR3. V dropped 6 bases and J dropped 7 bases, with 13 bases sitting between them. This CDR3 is CASSPNGGQPQHF. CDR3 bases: TGCGCCAGCAGCCCCAATGGGGGACAGCCCCAGCATTTT.

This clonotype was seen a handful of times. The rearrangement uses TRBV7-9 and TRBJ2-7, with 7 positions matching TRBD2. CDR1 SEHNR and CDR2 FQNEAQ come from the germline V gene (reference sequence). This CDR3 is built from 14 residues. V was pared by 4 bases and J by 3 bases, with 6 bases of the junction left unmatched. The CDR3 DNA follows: TGTGCCAGCAGCTCGGGTGCTAGCGGCTACGAGCAGTACTTC. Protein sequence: CASSSGASGYEQYF.

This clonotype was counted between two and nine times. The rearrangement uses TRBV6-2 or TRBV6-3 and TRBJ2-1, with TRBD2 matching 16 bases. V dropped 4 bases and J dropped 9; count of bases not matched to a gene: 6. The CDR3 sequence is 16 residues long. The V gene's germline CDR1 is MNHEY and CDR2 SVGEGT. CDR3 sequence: CASSFGTSGRAIEQFF. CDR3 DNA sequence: TGTGCCAGCAGTTTCGGGACTAGCGGGAGGGCCATTGAGCAGTTCTTC.

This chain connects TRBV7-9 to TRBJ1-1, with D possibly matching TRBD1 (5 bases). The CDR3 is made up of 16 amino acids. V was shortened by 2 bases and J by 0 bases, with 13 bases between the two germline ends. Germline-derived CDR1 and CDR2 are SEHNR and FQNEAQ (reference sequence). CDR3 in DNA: TGTGCCAGCAGCTTAACGGGGGGGATTGTGAACACTGAAGCTTTCTTT. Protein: CASSLTGGIVNTEAFF.

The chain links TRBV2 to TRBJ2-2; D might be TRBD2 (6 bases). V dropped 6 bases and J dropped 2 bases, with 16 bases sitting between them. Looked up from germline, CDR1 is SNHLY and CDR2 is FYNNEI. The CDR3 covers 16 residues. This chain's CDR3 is CASSLGGTGNTGELFF. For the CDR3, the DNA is TGTGCCAGCAGCCTAGGAGGGACGGGTAACACCGGGGAGCTGTTTTTT. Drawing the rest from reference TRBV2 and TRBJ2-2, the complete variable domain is EPEVTQTPSHQVTQMGQEVILRCVPISNHLYFYWYRQILGQKVEFLVSFYNNEISEKSEIFDDQFSVERPDGSNFTLKIRSTKLEDSAMYFCASSLGGTGNTGELFFGEGSRLTVL.

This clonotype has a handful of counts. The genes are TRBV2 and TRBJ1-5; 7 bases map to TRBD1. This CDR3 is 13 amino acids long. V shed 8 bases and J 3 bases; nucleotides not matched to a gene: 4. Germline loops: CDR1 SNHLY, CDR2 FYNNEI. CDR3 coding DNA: TGTGCCAGCCAGACAGGGTTCAATCAGCCCCAGCATTTT. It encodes CASQTGFNQPQHF.

DNA of the CDR3: TGCGCCAGCAGCCAAGGGCCAGGACAGTCCCAAGAGACCCAGTACTTC. As protein: CASSQGPGQSQETQYF. The chain carries TRBV4-1 and TRBJ2-5; perhaps TRBD1 as D (6 bases). Germline loops: CDR1 MGHRA, CDR2 YSYEKL. Trimming cost V 1 base and J 1 base, with 13 bases left between them. The CDR3 runs to 16 residues.

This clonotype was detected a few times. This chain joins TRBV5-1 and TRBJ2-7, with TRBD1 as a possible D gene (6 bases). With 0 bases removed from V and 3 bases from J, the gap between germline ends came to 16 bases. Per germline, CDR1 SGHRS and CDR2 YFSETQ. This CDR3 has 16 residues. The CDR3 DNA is TGCGCCAGCAGCTTGGCCGACGTAGGACAGCTCTACGAGCAGTACTTC. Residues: CASSLADVGQLYEQYF.

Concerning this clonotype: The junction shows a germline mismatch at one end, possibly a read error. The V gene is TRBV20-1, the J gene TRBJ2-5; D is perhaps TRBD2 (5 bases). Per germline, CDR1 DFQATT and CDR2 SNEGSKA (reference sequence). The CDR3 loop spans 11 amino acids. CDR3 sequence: CSAEDATSTSF. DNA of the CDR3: TGCAGTGCTGAAGACGCCACTTCTACTAGCTTC.

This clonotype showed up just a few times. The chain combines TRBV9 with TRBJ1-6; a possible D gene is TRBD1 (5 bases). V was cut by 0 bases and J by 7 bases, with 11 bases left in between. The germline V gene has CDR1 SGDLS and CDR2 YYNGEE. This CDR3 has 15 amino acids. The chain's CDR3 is CASSVAGGENSPLHF. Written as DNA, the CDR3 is TGTGCCAGCAGCGTAGCTGGAGGGGAAAATTCACCCCTCCACTTT.

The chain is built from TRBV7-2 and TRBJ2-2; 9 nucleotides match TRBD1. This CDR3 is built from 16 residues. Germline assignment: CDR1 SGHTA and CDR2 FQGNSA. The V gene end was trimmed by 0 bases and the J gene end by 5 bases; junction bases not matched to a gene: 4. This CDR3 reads CASSLAGTGITGELFF. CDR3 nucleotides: TGTGCCAGCAGCTTAGCCGGGACAGGGATTACCGGGGAGCTGTTTTTT. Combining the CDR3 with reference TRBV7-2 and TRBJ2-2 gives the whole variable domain GAGVSQSPSNKVTEKGKDVELRCDPISGHTALYWYRQSLGQGLEFLIYFQGNSAPDKSGLPSDRFSAERTGGSVSTLTIQRTQQEDSAVYLCASSLAGTGITGELFFGEGSRLTVL.

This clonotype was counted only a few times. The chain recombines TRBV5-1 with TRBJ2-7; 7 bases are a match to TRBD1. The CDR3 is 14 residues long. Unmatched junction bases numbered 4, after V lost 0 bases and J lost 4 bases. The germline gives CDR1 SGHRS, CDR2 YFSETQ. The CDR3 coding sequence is TGCGCCAGCAGCTTGGAGGGGACAGAGTACGAGCAGTACTTC. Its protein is CASSLEGTEYEQYF.

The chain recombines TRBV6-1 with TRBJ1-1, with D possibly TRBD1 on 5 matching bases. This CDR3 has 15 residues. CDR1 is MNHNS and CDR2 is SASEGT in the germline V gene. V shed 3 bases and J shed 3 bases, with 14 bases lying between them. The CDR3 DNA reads TGTGCCAGCAGTGATAGAGGGGTCGTCGACACTGAAGCTTTCTTT. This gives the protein CASSDRGVVDTEAFF.